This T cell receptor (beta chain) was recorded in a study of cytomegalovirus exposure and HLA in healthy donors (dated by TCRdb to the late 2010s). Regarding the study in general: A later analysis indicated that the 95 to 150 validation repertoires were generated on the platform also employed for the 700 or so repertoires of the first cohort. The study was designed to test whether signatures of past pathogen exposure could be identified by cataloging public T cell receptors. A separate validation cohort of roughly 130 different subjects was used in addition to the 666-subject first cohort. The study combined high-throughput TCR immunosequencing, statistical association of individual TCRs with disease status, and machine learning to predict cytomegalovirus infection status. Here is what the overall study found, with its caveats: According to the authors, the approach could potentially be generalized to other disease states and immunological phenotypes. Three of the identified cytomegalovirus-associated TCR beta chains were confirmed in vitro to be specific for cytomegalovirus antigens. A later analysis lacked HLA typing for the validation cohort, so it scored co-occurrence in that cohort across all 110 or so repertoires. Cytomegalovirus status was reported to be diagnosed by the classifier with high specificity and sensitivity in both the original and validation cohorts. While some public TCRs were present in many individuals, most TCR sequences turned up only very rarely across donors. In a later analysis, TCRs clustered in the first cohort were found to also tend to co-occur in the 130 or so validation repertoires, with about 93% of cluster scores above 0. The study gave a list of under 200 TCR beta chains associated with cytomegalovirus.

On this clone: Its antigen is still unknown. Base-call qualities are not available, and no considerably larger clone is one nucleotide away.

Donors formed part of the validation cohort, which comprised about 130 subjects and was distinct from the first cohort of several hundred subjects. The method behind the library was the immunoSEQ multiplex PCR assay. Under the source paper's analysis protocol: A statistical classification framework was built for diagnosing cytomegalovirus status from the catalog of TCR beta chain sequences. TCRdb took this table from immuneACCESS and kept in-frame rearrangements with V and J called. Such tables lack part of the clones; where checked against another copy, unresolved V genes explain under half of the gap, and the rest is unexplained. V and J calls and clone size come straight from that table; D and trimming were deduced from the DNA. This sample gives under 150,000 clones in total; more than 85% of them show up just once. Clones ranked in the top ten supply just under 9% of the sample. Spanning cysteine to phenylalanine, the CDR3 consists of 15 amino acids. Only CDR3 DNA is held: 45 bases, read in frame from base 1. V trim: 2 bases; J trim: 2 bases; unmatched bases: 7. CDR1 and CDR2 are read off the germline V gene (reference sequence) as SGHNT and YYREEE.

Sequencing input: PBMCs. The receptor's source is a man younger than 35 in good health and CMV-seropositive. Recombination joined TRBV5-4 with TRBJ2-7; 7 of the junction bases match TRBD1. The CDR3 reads CASSLDRARPYEQYF. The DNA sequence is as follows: TGTGCCAGCAGCTTAGACAGGGCACGACCCTACGAGCAGTACTTC.